These T cell receptor beta chains were read from a single sample in a study of blood T cells in healthy people across ages. TCRdb processed the 5' RACE reads anew with MiXCR; each CDR3 protein has one entry. This sample yields some 1.4 million distinct CDR3 sequences, of which 42% are seen a single time; 7% to 9% belongs to the top ten. Source material: blood. The source is a woman aged 18 to 35 in good health. The CDR3 runs from the conserved cysteine through the conserved F or W. A D gene is named only where the DNA matches it firmly.

>TRBJ1-6|TRBV6-1|-
CASSEVSSYNSPLHF
>TRBJ2-2|TRBV6-1|TRBD2
CASEPRGGLSNTGELFF
>TRBJ2-2|TRBV4-1|-
CASSPLGGSGGELFF
>-|TRBV27|TRBD2
CASSGRLAGGPNEQYF
>TRBJ2-1|TRBV30|-
CAWSVAKNEQFF
>TRBJ2-3|TRBV20-1|TRBD2
CSVSKREKITDTQYF
>TRBJ1-2|TRBV13|TRBD1
CASSWDRALSNYGYTF
>TRBJ2-1|TRBV20-1|-
CSASSPFSSYNEQFF
>TRBJ2-3|TRBV7-3|-
CASSQRGGARDTQYF
>TRBJ2-5|TRBV7-2|TRBD2
CASSRTSGRAKEAQYF
>-|TRBV6-5|-
CASSYYWGAGGYEQYF
>-|TRBV7-9|TRBD2
CASSLPRGGSYEQYF
>-|TRBV20-1|-
CSARETGLSYETQYF
>TRBJ2-1|TRBV29-1|-
CSATGSGTVSNEQFF